The 14 T cell receptor beta chains below were found in one sample sequenced in a study of T cells in tuberculosis. Sequencing was performed with immunoSEQ multiplex PCR; in TCRdb, only in-frame clones are kept and a portion is missing. The sample lists roughly 45,000 clones, 94% seen once, with 1.5% to 2% in the top ten. Sequencing was carried out using PBMCs. Receptor source: a donor aged 10-29 years with latent tuberculosis or without tuberculosis infection. Some clones in this sample may be carry-over from other donors' samples.

The CDR3 DNA follows: TGCGCCAGCAGCTCCCATGGACAGGGGGGGTCCTACGAGCAGTACTTC. This encodes CASSSHGQGGSYEQYF. J is TRBJ2-7 and V is TRBV5-1; 10 bases map to TRBD1. CDR3 length equals 16 residues. Germline lookup yields CDR1 SGHRS and CDR2 YFSETQ. V dropped 3 bases and J dropped 1; count of bases not matched to a gene: 7.

This rearrangement joins TRBV15 to TRBJ1-5; 7 nucleotides align to TRBD1. The V gene end was trimmed by 1 base and the J gene end by 6 bases; junction bases not matched to a gene: 12. This CDR3 contains 17 residues. The V gene's germline CDR1 is LNHNV and CDR2 YYDKDF (reference sequence). CDR3 loop: CATSRGPKTGVLQPQHF. As DNA, the CDR3 is TGTGCCACCAGCAGAGGCCCAAAAACAGGGGTACTTCAGCCCCAGCATTTT.

J is TRBJ2-1 and V is TRBV4-1; weak D call: TRBD2 (6 bases). The CDR3 totals 18 residues. V was trimmed by 1 base and J by 6 bases, leaving 22 bases between them. CDR1 and CDR2 (germline): MGHRA, YSYEKL. As DNA, the CDR3 is TGCGCCAGCAGCCAAGCTCTCATGTCGTCTAGCGAAAGCAATGAGCAGTTCTTC. Amino acids: CASSQALMSSSESNEQFF.

The CDR3 DNA is TGTGCCAGCACAGCTAGCGGTCTCTTGCACGAGCAGTACTTC. Its translation is CASTASGLLHEQYF. The chain uses TRBV27 and TRBJ2-7, with 7 bases aligning to TRBD2. V trimming: 7 bases; J trimming: 5 bases; junction bases outside the gene matches: 11. The CDR3 runs to 14 residues. Per germline, CDR1 MNHEY and CDR2 SMNVEV (reference sequence).

The V and J genes are TRBV25-1 and TRBJ2-7; TRBD2 matches at 10 bases. The CDR3 is 15 residues long. Germline V gives CDR1 MGHDK, CDR2 SYGVNS. Trimming cost V 4 bases and J 1 base; bases outside gene matches: 4. In DNA form, the CDR3 reads TGTGCCAGCAGTGGGAGCGGGAGGGGTTCCTACGAGCAGTACTTC. Translating gives CASSGSGRGSYEQYF.

The chain combines TRBV11-1 with TRBJ2-2; no definite D call. This CDR3 is 17 amino acids long. V lost 0 bases to trimming and J lost 5 bases, with 16 bases between them. Germline CDR1 is SGHAT and CDR2 is FQDESV (reference sequence). The CDR3 here is CASSLAYSEFYTGELFF. CDR3 nucleotide sequence: TGTGCCAGCAGCTTAGCGTATTCCGAATTCTATACCGGGGAGCTGTTTTTT.

CDR3 region: CASSPFPGGPNEQFF. The CDR3 DNA follows: TGTGCCAGCAGCCCCTTCCCGGGAGGGCCAAATGAGCAGTTCTTC. V gene TRBV9 combines with J gene TRBJ2-1, with 8 bases matching TRBD2. In germline, CDR1 is SGDLS, CDR2 YYNGEE. The trim removed 4 bases at V and 7 bases at J, leaving 10 bases unmatched. CDR3 length: 15 amino acids.

The chain has TRBV5-5 and TRBJ1-3; 8 nucleotides agree with TRBD1. The CDR3 has 17 amino acids. V was pared by 3 bases and J by 0 bases, with 8 bases of the junction left unmatched. Germline V CDR1 and CDR2: SGHKS, YYEKEE (reference sequence). The CDR3 DNA is TGTGCCAGCAGCTCCGGTACAGGGGGTTACTCTGGAAACACCATATATTTT. This encodes CASSSGTGGYSGNTIYF.

The chain employs TRBV7-3 and TRBJ2-3, with D maybe TRBD2 (6 bases). Germline CDR1 reads SGHTA; CDR2 reads FQGTGA. This CDR3 spans 13 amino acids. Trimming removed 4 bases from V and 4 bases from J, with 9 bases in between. The DNA of the CDR3 is TGTGCCAGCAGCTGGGACTTCGCAGATACGCAGTATTTT. Its protein product is CASSWDFADTQYF.

This sequence joins TRBV28 and TRBJ2-7; the D gene is possibly TRBD1 (5 bases). Germline V gene data show CDR1 as MDHEN and CDR2 as SYDVKM. With 3 bases removed from V and 7 bases from J, the gap between germline ends came to 16 bases. This CDR3 comprises 14 residues. The CDR3 sequence: CASSLIQVVGEQYF. In DNA form, the CDR3 reads TGTGCCAGCAGTTTGATACAGGTAGTGGGGGAGCAGTACTTC.

CDR3 protein: CASSLSGPHTGELFF. DNA for the CDR3: TGTGCCAGCAGCCTTAGCGGGCCTCACACCGGGGAGCTGTTTTTT. This rearrangement joins TRBV11-2 to TRBJ2-2, with 7 bases that match TRBD2. This CDR3 is 15 amino acids long. V lost 5 bases, J lost 3 bases, and 6 bases stayed unmatched. Germline V gene sequence: CDR1 SGHAT, CDR2 FQNNGV. Combining the CDR3 with reference TRBV11-2 and TRBJ2-2 gives the whole variable domain EAGVAQSPRYKIIEKRQSVAFWCNPISGHATLYWYQQILGQGPKLLIQFQNNGVVDDSQLPKDRFSAERLKGVDSTLKIQPAKLEDSAVYLCASSLSGPHTGELFFGEGSRLTVL.

The V gene is TRBV6-6, the J gene TRBJ2-1; TRBD2 matches 8 bases. Germline loops: CDR1 MNHNY, CDR2 SVGAGI (reference sequence). Trimming at V came to 10 bases and at J to 6 bases, leaving 17 bases not matched to a gene. The CDR3 has 16 residues. CDR3 region: CATSWVSAGGLNEQFF. CDR3 coding DNA: TGTGCCACCTCGTGGGTTTCGGCGGGAGGTCTCAATGAGCAGTTCTTC.

The chain couples TRBV7-3 to TRBJ2-1; TRBD1 matches 8 bases. The V gene end was trimmed by 2 bases and the J gene end by 1 base; junction bases not matched to a gene: 4. Germline CDR1 is SGHTA and CDR2 is FQGTGA. This CDR3 spans 16 amino acids. The CDR3 coding sequence is TGTGCCAGCAGCTTAGCTGGACAGGGATCCTACAATGAGCAGTTCTTC. Encoded protein: CASSLAGQGSYNEQFF.

The chain links TRBV19 to TRBJ2-7, with D unclear. V dropped 6 bases and J dropped 6 bases, with 12 bases sitting between them. The germline gives CDR1 LNHDA, CDR2 SQIVND (reference sequence). The CDR3 totals 12 residues. The CDR3: CASRSTSGEQYF. The CDR3 DNA reads TGTGCCAGTAGATCTACGTCCGGCGAGCAGTACTTC.